The present T cell receptor beta chain was sequenced within a study of sequential checkpoint blockade in melanoma (dated by TCRdb to 2018 to 2020). In terms of the full investigation: Patients were assigned by 1:1 randomization to either first-line nivolumab followed by ipilimumab (arm A) or ipilimumab followed by nivolumab (arm B). Both trial sequences were followed by maintenance nivolumab.

In regard to this clone: The clone's antigen remains unknown. No qualities accompany the bases; no much larger clone lies one base away.

On the study overall, not on this receptor specifically: The response-prediction model combining TCR metrics and mutation burden needs validation in larger, independent patient cohorts.

The label giving this sample's treatment or condition can be read as: randomized to nivolumab then ipilimumab (arm A) or the reverse (arm B). None of the patients in the trial had previously been given DNA-damaging chemotherapy. A FACS Aria II flow cytometer was used to sort live CD3+CD8+ cells that were negative for CD19 and CD56 from thawed PBMCs. The samples were obtained from melanoma patients enrolled in CheckMate 064, an open-label, randomized phase II trial testing sequential checkpoint blockade. Peripheral blood mononuclear cells were collected by leukapheresis, purified using Ficoll-Paque, and frozen in human serum containing roughly 10% DMSO. Purity of sorted blood CD3+CD8+ cells was verified at >95% immediately after sorting, followed by DNA extraction. The germline V gene gives CDR1 as MGHRA and CDR2 as YSYEKL. The CDR3 runs 13 residues from the cysteine to the phenylalanine. The read is trimmed to its CDR3 DNA, 39 bases read in frame from base 1. Trimming takes 1 base from V and 13 bases from J, and the germline ends sit 16 bases apart.

TCRbeta CDR3 regions were immunosequenced from genomic DNA with the immunoSEQ Assay. Before high-throughput sequencing, genomic DNA was amplified using bias-controlled multiplex PCR. The paper's processing steps were these. To quantify the absolute abundance of each unique TCRbeta CDR3 region, the sequences were collapsed and filtered. Clonality, defined as 1 minus Pielou's evenness, was calculated using only productive rearrangements. A previously published method was used to identify clones whose frequencies were significantly greater in on-treatment samples than in baseline samples. Here the immuneACCESS table is served through TCRdb, limited to in-frame sequences with V and J called. Missing clones are a known gap in these copies; in checked studies unresolved V genes cover under half, and the rest lacks a known reason. D and trimming come from the DNA, and the V and J calls and clone size come from that table. The sample table holds about 14,000 clones, of which approximately 76% were seen once. Clones ranked in the top ten supply around 50% of the sample.

This sequence originates from a human patient with melanoma. Some clones in this sample may be carry-over from other donors' samples. This sample comprised CD8+ T cells sorted from blood (inferred from file names), obtained from a patient given nivolumab and ipilimumab in sequence. This chain is built from TRBV4-1 and TRBJ1-2, with no D gene named confidently. CDR3 sequence: CASSQGRASPSTF. The nucleotide sequence is TGCGCCAGCAGCCAAGGGCGGGCCTCTCCGTCCACCTTC.